This entry lists 2 T cell receptor beta chains sequenced from one sample in a study of beta chain features in type 1 diabetes (dated by TCRdb to the late 2010s). What the study reported, not specific to this receptor: In all four CD4+ subsets, TCRB CDR3 length was moderately but significantly shorter in type 1 diabetes patients.

What these receptors recognize is not known. Libraries were constructed by the immunoSEQ multiplex PCR assay. All of the isolated RNA was reverse transcribed with the High Capacity cDNA Reverse Transcription Kit, so expressed TCRB transcripts were sequenced. TCRdb limited this immuneACCESS table to in-frame rearrangements with V and J called. A share of clones is missing; checked studies link under half to unresolved V genes, and the rest is unexplained. Present in this sample are over 650,000 clones, roughly an eighth of which were seen just once. The ten largest clones add up to roughly 0.04% of the sample. What was sequenced was naive CD4+ T cells from blood. The cell subset or site tag for this specimen amounts to: true naive CD4+ T cells. These receptors originate from a young man with type 1 diabetes.

The chain combines TRBV30 with TRBJ2-2; no clear D gene. The CDR3 is made up of 14 amino acids. V was trimmed by 7 bases and J by 4 bases, leaving 16 bases between them. Germline lookup yields CDR1 GTSNPN and CDR2 SVGIG (reference sequence). CDR3 residues: CALTRASGTGELFF. The CDR3 region has the DNA TGTGCCTTGACCCGGGCTAGTGGCACCGGGGAGCTGTTTTTT.

CDR3 nucleotide sequence: TGTGCCAGCAGCCGGGCCCGGGGTAATACGCAGTATTTT. It encodes CASSRARGNTQYF. This chain links TRBV14 with TRBJ2-3; tentative D call: TRBD2 (5 bases). Trimming took off 4 bases at V and 7 bases at J, with 12 bases between the two ends. The CDR3 has 13 residues. Germline CDR1 and CDR2: SGHDN and FVKESK.